The sequence of this T cell receptor (beta chain) was determined in a study of CD8 T cells in Susac syndrome. With random hexamers, reverse transcription was performed on about 0.5 to 1 ug of RNA. TCRdb redid the calling of the immunoSEQ multiplex PCR reads with MiXCR, one entry per CDR3 protein. Of more than 200,000 distinct CDR3 sequences in the sample, roughly 93% are singletons; the top ten hold 0.06% to 0.08%. The CDR3 spans 15 residues. V was shortened by 2 bases and J by 0 bases, with 12 bases between the two germline ends. The germline gives CDR1 DFQATT, CDR2 SNEGSKA (reference sequence). The receptor comes from a human donor with multiple sclerosis. What was sequenced was CD4+ T cells from PBMCs. V is TRBV20-1 and J is TRBJ2-3; D is undetermined. The CDR3 sequence: CSARSYRPSTDTQYF. CDR3 in DNA: TGCAGTGCTAGATCCTACAGACCGAGCACAGATACGCAGTATTTT.